This T cell receptor (beta chain) was identified in a study of OX40 agonist ivuxolimab in advanced cancers. Study-wide background: Ivuxolimab, an agonist antibody against OX40 (CD134), was given to patients. Patients with hepatocellular carcinoma, melanoma, renal cell or head and neck cancer made up the dose-escalation patients. Overall study results and limits: Low normalized T-cell clonal expansion was additionally recorded for some nonresponders.

Notes on this clone: Its antigen is not identified.

Germline CDR1 reads SGHTA; CDR2 reads FQGTGA. V lost 5 bases and J 2 bases, leaving 7 bases between the germline ends. This CDR3 is 13 amino acids long. Sequenced by immunoSEQ multiplex PCR; TCRdb stores in-frame clones only, minus some. This sample yields tens of thousands of clones, of which more than 80% are seen a single time; more than 5.5% belongs to the top ten. Sequencing was performed on CD4+ or CD8+ T cells sorted from blood, taken in a trial of the OX40 agonist ivuxolimab. The rearrangement links TRBV7-3 to TRBJ1-3; D call uncertain. The sequence was collected from an adult with an advanced solid tumor such as melanoma, head and neck, liver or kidney cancer. CDR3 region: CASSLNPGNTIYF. In DNA, the CDR3 is TGTGCCAGCAGCCTGAATCCTGGAAACACCATATATTTT.